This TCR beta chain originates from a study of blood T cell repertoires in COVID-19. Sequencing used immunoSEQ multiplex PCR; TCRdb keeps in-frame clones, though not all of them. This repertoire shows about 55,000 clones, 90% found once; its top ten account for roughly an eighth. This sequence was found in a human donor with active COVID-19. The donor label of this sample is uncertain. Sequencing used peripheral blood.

As DNA, the CDR3 is TGTGCCAGCAGCCCGGGACAGGGGATTTACGAGCAGTACTTC. Translation gives CASSPGQGIYEQYF. The chain combines TRBV5-6 with TRBJ2-7, with 10 bases fitting TRBD1. The germline gives CDR1 SGHDT, CDR2 YYEEEE. V dropped 4 bases and J dropped 4; count of bases not matched to a gene: 5. The CDR3 sequence is 14 residues long.